The 20 T cell receptor beta chains below come from one sample, sequenced in a study of Graves' ophthalmopathy and Graves' hyperthyroidism. TCR beta CDR3 amplification used RNA transcripts. RT-PCR was first run with HTBI primers, then multiplex PCR in a second round. TCRdb independently ran MiXCR on the multiplex PCR reads; one entry per CDR3 protein. The sample records hundreds of thousands of distinct CDR3 sequences, approximately 39% being singletons. The sequenced sample consisted of peripheral blood. All receptors derive from an adult man with Graves' ophthalmopathy.

This clonotype showed up many times. V gene TRBV10-3 combines with J gene TRBJ2-5, with 8 bases lining up with TRBD2. CDR1 and CDR2 (germline): ENHRY, SYGVKD. The CDR3 has 16 amino acids. V lost 2 bases and J lost 0; bases outside the gene matches: 5. The CDR3 DNA sequence: TGTGCCATCAGTGAGGGGTTAGCGGGGAACCAAGAGACCCAGTACTTC. Protein: CAISEGLAGNQETQYF.

This clonotype has at least ten counts. The CDR3 nucleotides read TGCAGTGCTAGGACTAGCGGGACTTACGAGCAGTACTTC. Residues: CSARTSGTYEQYF. This chain uses TRBV20-1 with TRBJ2-7; 11 positions match TRBD2. The CDR3 has 13 amino acids. Germline V gene sequence: CDR1 DFQATT, CDR2 SNEGSKA (reference sequence). The V and J ends lost 3 bases and 4 bases, in that order; junction bases with no gene match: 2.

In this sample, this clonotype turned up a few times. The V and J genes are TRBV5-6 and TRBJ1-1; D call uncertain. The V gene lost 0 bases and the J gene lost 1 base, with 7 bases spanning the gap. The CDR3 runs to 14 residues. Germline V CDR1 and CDR2: SGHDT, YYEEEE. The CDR3 is CASSLGRQNTEAFF. CDR3 nucleotides: TGTGCCAGCAGCTTGGGTCGACAGAACACTGAAGCTTTCTTT. Combining the CDR3 with reference TRBV5-6 and TRBJ1-1 gives the whole variable domain DAGVTQSPTHLIKTRGQQVTLRCSPKSGHDTVSWYQQALGQGPQFIFQYYEEEERQRGNFPDRFSGHQFPNYSSELNVNALLLGDSALYLCASSLGRQNTEAFFGQGTRLTVV.

This clonotype was detected many times. This chain links TRBV5-6 with TRBJ1-2, with D uncertain. Trimming took off 2 bases at V and 4 bases at J, with 6 bases between the two ends. CDR3 length: 12 amino acids. Germline CDR1 SGHDT, CDR2 YYEEEE. CDR3 DNA sequence: TGTGCCAGCAGCTTTTCCGTCTATGGCTACACCTTC. Protein product: CASSFSVYGYTF.

This chain links TRBV30 with TRBJ1-2; D possibly corresponds to TRBD1 (5 bases). Germline V gene data show CDR1 as GTSNPN and CDR2 as SVGIG (reference sequence). Trimming cost V 2 bases and J 7 bases, with 17 bases left between them. This CDR3 region has 14 residues. CDR3 nucleotides: TGTGCCTGGAGTATCCAGGGACCCGGGAGTGGCTACACCTTC. This encodes CAWSIQGPGSGYTF.

The chain uses TRBV5-6 and TRBJ2-7, with a tentative D call TRBD1 (5 bases). Trimming removed 0 bases from V and 2 bases from J, with 12 bases in between. This CDR3 region has 15 residues. CDR1 is SGHDT, CDR2 YYEEEE, per germline. CDR3 in DNA: TGTGCCAGCAGCTTGGAAAGTGGCAGGGCCTACGAGCAGTACTTC. Amino acid sequence: CASSLESGRAYEQYF.

This clonotype showed up just a few times. This chain joins TRBV6-4 and TRBJ2-2; D call uncertain. Germline V gene data show CDR1 as MRHNA and CDR2 as SNTAGT. The CDR3 loop spans 13 amino acids. The V end was cut by 3 bases, the J end by 5 bases, with 7 bases between. CDR3 residues: CASSDMRTGELFF. The CDR3 bases are TGTGCCAGCAGTGATATGAGAACCGGGGAGCTGTTTTTT.

Comments on this clonotype: This sequence may be a read error, since a much larger clone differs from it by one base. The V call is TRBV7-2, the J call TRBJ2-5; 7 bases fit TRBD2. The CDR3 is 13 amino acids. The V gene's germline CDR1 is SGHTA and CDR2 FQGNSA. The CDR3, as DNA: TGTGCCGGCAGCGGGGCTAGTGGGGAGACCCAGTACTTC. It specifies CAGSGASGETQYF.

This chain connects TRBV10-3 to TRBJ1-5; D call uncertain. Trimming removed 4 bases at V and 6 bases at J, with 16 bases between. The CDR3 length is 15 residues. From germline, CDR1 is ENHRY and CDR2 SYGVKD. CDR3 sequence: CAISATGGLGQPQHF. The CDR3 DNA sequence: TGTGCCATCAGTGCGACCGGCGGGCTAGGTCAGCCCCAGCATTTT.

The chain joins TRBV6-2 or TRBV6-3 to TRBJ2-7, with D tentatively TRBD2 (5 bases). V was shortened by 6 bases and J by 3 bases, with 15 bases between the two germline ends. This CDR3 has 14 amino acids. Germline V lookup: CDR1 MNHEY, CDR2 SVGEGT. The CDR3 DNA sequence: TGTGCCAGCAGGCCTCATCCCGGGGACTACGAGCAGTACTTC. Its protein product is CASRPHPGDYEQYF.

Worth noting for this clonotype: Given a much more abundant clone one base away, this may be a read error. The J gene is TRBJ1-1, the V gene TRBV20-1; D ambiguous. Germline V lookup: CDR1 DFQATT, CDR2 SNEGSKA (reference sequence). This CDR3 is 12 amino acids long. The CDR3 reads CRVKGAPTEAFF. In nucleotides, the CDR3 is TGCAGGGTCAAAGGAGCTCCTACTGAAGCTTTCTTT.

With regard to this clonotype: One end of the junction varies from germline; a read error may be responsible. The chain combines TRBV10-3 with TRBJ1-2, with 9 bases that match TRBD1. The CDR3 is 15 residues long. Germline CDR1 reads ENHRY; CDR2 reads SYGVKD. CDR3 protein: CASSHRGLANYGYAF. Written as DNA, the CDR3 is TGTGCCAGCAGTCACAGGGGGCTGGCTAACTATGGCTACGCCTTC.

This clonotype was counted ten times or more. V is TRBV20-1 and J is TRBJ2-7, with a tentative D call TRBD2 (6 bases). The CDR3 extends over 14 amino acids. Per the germline V gene, CDR1 is DFQATT and CDR2 is SNEGSKA (reference sequence). The V end was cut by 3 bases, the J end by 3 bases, with 15 bases between. CDR3 sequence (DNA): TGCAGTGCTAGTCTCTGGGGGGTTGACTACGAGCAGTACTTC. Residues: CSASLWGVDYEQYF.

This CDR3 is CASSVGGGLGEQYF. In DNA form, the CDR3 reads TGTGCCAGCAGCGTCGGAGGGGGTCTCGGCGAGCAGTACTTC. The V call is TRBV9, the J call TRBJ2-7; D may be TRBD1 or TRBD2 (6 bases each). The CDR3 runs to 14 residues. With 2 bases removed from V and 6 bases from J, the gap between germline ends came to 15 bases. Per germline, CDR1 SGDLS and CDR2 YYNGEE.

The chain recombines TRBV10-1 with TRBJ2-2; TRBD2 agrees at 9 bases. Germline lookup yields CDR1 WNHNN and CDR2 SYGVQD (reference sequence). Losses at the gene ends were 10 bases for V and 5 bases for J; bases not matched to a gene: 14. CDR3 size: 16 residues. The CDR3 nucleotides are TGCGCCAACCCCCGGGTCCCTAGCGGGGTTACCGGGGAGCTGTTTTTT. Residues: CANPRVPSGVTGELFF.

This clonotype was observed at least ten times. V usage is TRBV4-2 and J usage is TRBJ1-1, with no clear D. Trimming shortened V by 0 bases and J by 4 bases, and 9 bases separated the two germline ends. CDR3 size: 14 residues. In germline, CDR1 is LGHNA, CDR2 YNFKEQ. The DNA of the CDR3 is TGTGCCAGCAGCCAAGATCGACAATTCACTGAAGCTTTCTTT. Translated, it gives CASSQDRQFTEAFF.

There are a few counts of this clonotype. The chain links TRBV2 to TRBJ1-3; unclear D gene. The CDR3 runs to 17 residues. Trimming left V 6 bases short and J 0 bases short, with 18 bases between. Germline CDR1 and CDR2: SNHLY and FYNNEI. The CDR3 DNA reads TGTGCCAGCAGCCAAGACCGGTCTGTGGGCTCTGGAAACACCATATATTTT. This encodes CASSQDRSVGSGNTIYF.

The chain joins TRBV2 to TRBJ2-5, with 9 nucleotides matching TRBD1. Germline V lookup: CDR1 SNHLY, CDR2 FYNNEI. Losses at the gene ends were 6 bases for V and 5 bases for J; bases not matched to a gene: 10. The CDR3 is 15 residues long. CDR3 nucleotides: TGTGCCAGCAGCCAAGATCCCGGACAGGGGGAGACCCAGTACTTC. Protein product: CASSQDPGQGETQYF.

The chain recombines TRBV2 with TRBJ1-2, with 10 positions matching TRBD1. With 5 bases clipped from V and 10 bases from J, the junction kept 16 bases outside the gene matches. This CDR3 contains 16 residues. Per germline, CDR1 SNHLY and CDR2 FYNNEI. Here the CDR3 reads CASSLSTTGGGRFYTF. The DNA of the CDR3 is TGTGCCAGCAGTTTGTCTACGACAGGGGGCGGCCGCTTCTACACCTTC.

The chain combines TRBV7-2 with TRBJ2-2; 7 bases align to TRBD1. The J segment lost 6 bases and the V segment lost 3 bases, leaving 4 bases of the junction unmatched. The CDR3 has 14 residues. The germline CDR1 and CDR2 sequences are SGHTA and FQGNSA. CDR3 DNA sequence: TGTGCCAGCAGCTTTACCAGGGGGTCCGGGGAGCTGTTTTTT. Protein: CASSFTRGSGELFF.